These 12 T cell receptor beta chains were sequenced from one sample in a study of T-cell reconstitution after alpha-beta-depleted transplantation in children. Preparation of the TCRbeta library used unique molecular identifiers. MiXCR, applied by TCRdb to the PCR reads, yields one record per CDR3 protein. The sample shows approximately 230,000 distinct CDR3 sequences, 20% to 30% of them seen only once. Material: PBMCs, mostly from graft donor cells, obtained 360 days after TCRalphabeta/CD19-depleted stem cell transplant. The receptor set was obtained from a female patient aged 2-10 years who had a stem cell transplant for congenital amegakaryocytic thrombocytopenia, so the T cells may come from the graft donor.

The rearrangement uses TRBV9 and TRBJ2-5; maybe TRBD1 (5 bases). Trimming stripped 0 bases from V and 3 bases from J, with 6 bases between. The germline gives CDR1 SGDLS, CDR2 YYNGEE. CDR3 length equals 13 residues. DNA of the CDR3: TGTGCCAGCAGCGTAGGACAGAAAGAGACCCAGTACTTC. It encodes CASSVGQKETQYF. The full variable domain, rest sourced from reference TRBV9 and TRBJ2-5, is DSGVTQTPKHLITATGQRVTLRCSPRSGDLSVYWYQQSLDQGLQFLIQYYNGEERAKGNILERFSAQQFPDLHSELNLSSLELGDSALYFCASSVGQKETQYFGPGTRLLVL.

The chain has TRBV7-8 and TRBJ2-3, with TRBD2 identical over 13 bases. This CDR3 region has 16 residues. With V trimmed by 5 bases and J by 4 bases, 6 bases remained unmatched. Germline assignment: CDR1 SGHVS and CDR2 FQNEAQ. CDR3 region: CASSLTSGGFPDTQYF. The CDR3 nucleotides read TGTGCCAGCAGCCTGACTAGCGGGGGGTTCCCAGATACGCAGTATTTT.

The genes are TRBV5-1 and TRBJ2-3, with TRBD2 identical over 7 bases. With V trimmed by 4 bases and J by 1 base, 6 bases remained unmatched. From germline, CDR1 is SGHRS and CDR2 YFSETQ. The CDR3 has 15 residues. CDR3 in amino acids: CASSKGRAGTDTQYF. CDR3 nucleotides: TGCGCCAGCAGCAAGGGGAGGGCCGGCACAGATACGCAGTATTTT.

V usage is TRBV6-5 and J usage is TRBJ2-1, with TRBD1 identical over 7 bases. The germline CDR1 and CDR2 sequences are MNHEY and SVGAGI. This CDR3 comprises 13 residues. V lost 5 bases, J lost 9 bases, and 7 bases stayed unmatched. CDR3 sequence (DNA): TGTGCCAGCAGTCTACAGGGGATCACTGAGCAGTTCTTC. Translating gives CASSLQGITEQFF.

The CDR3 reads CASSVGTAAGTDTQYF. The CDR3 coding sequence is TGTGCCAGCAGCGTAGGGACTGCCGCCGGCACAGATACGCAGTATTTT. This chain connects TRBV9 to TRBJ2-3; D may be TRBD2 (5 bases). The CDR3 is made up of 16 amino acids. V was pared by 0 bases and J by 1 base, with 12 bases between. Germline V gives CDR1 SGDLS, CDR2 YYNGEE. The entire variable domain, with the rest obtained from reference TRBV9 and TRBJ2-3, is as follows: DSGVTQTPKHLITATGQRVTLRCSPRSGDLSVYWYQQSLDQGLQFLIQYYNGEERAKGNILERFSAQQFPDLHSELNLSSLELGDSALYFCASSVGTAAGTDTQYFGPGTRLTVL.

This clonotype showed up just a few times. The V and J genes are TRBV4-2 and TRBJ2-5, with TRBD2 matching over 10 bases. The J segment lost 5 bases and the V segment lost 4 bases, leaving 16 bases of the junction unmatched. The CDR3 length is 18 residues. Germline-derived CDR1 and CDR2 are LGHNA and YNFKEQ. The CDR3 sequence: CASSREPKAGGRSETQYF. The CDR3 coding sequence is TGTGCCAGCAGCCGGGAACCTAAAGCGGGGGGGCGGTCTGAGACCCAGTACTTC.

This clonotype has only a few counts. The gene calls are TRBV10-3 and TRBJ2-3; 10 nucleotides match TRBD2. Germline V CDR1 and CDR2: ENHRY, SYGVKD. Trimming cost V 4 bases and J 2 bases; bases outside gene matches: 9. The CDR3 extends over 17 amino acids. CDR3 DNA sequence: TGTGCCATCAGTGGCTCTAGCGGGGGACCCATCACAGATACGCAGTATTTT. This codes for CAISGSSGGPITDTQYF.

CDR3 bases: TGTGCCAGTAGTCTCCGGACAGGGACTGAAGCTTTCTTT. Its translation is CASSLRTGTEAFF. The chain joins TRBV19 to TRBJ1-1; 8 positions agree with TRBD1. The length of the CDR3 is 13 residues. V gave up 5 bases and J gave up 5 bases; unmatched junction bases: 4. Germline CDR1 is LNHDA and CDR2 is SQIVND (reference sequence).

The chain couples TRBV4-3 to TRBJ1-3; 7 positions match TRBD1. This CDR3 contains 16 residues. Trimming cost V 1 base and J 0 bases; bases outside gene matches: 3. CDR1 is LGHNA, CDR2 YSLEER, per germline. CDR3 amino acids: CASSQVAGGSGNTIYF. The CDR3 bases are TGCGCCAGCAGCCAAGTGGCAGGGGGCTCTGGAAACACCATATATTTT.

V is TRBV20-1 and J is TRBJ2-4; D gene unclear. The CDR3 extends over 13 amino acids. Trimming took 3 bases from V and 3 from J, leaving 9 bases between them. Germline CDR1 DFQATT, CDR2 SNEGSKA (reference sequence). The CDR3 reads CSASQGYKNIQYF. The DNA for the CDR3 is TGCAGTGCTAGTCAAGGTTACAAAAACATTCAGTACTTC.

The chain recombines TRBV10-3 with TRBJ1-4; D not certain. Germline CDR1 reads ENHRY; CDR2 reads SYGVKD. The CDR3 has 14 amino acids. Trimming removed 6 bases at V and 5 bases at J, with 13 bases between. CDR3 in amino acids: CAIRSGGPNEKLFF. The DNA of the CDR3 is TGTGCCATCAGATCCGGCGGACCGAATGAAAAACTGTTTTTT.

The J gene is TRBJ2-5, the V gene TRBV7-9; maybe TRBD1 (6 bases). Trimming shortened V by 0 bases and J by 8 bases, and 13 bases separated the two germline ends. The germline V gene encodes CDR1 SEHNR and CDR2 FQNEAQ (reference sequence). The CDR3 extends over 14 amino acids. The CDR3 bases are TGTGCCAGCAGCTTAGCGTACAGGGATGGAACCCAGTACTTC. This sequence encodes CASSLAYRDGTQYF.